The 28 T cell receptor beta chains listed next were all sequenced from one sample in a study of PD-L1 blockade in urothelial cancer. Repertoires were generated with immunoSEQ multiplex PCR, while TCRdb's copy carries only in-frame clones and drops some. The sample has 120,000 or so clones; around 88% are singletons. The time point here: peripheral blood 6 weeks after treatment start. The material was PBMCs, obtained around atezolizumab (anti-PD-L1) treatment. The receptors derive from a man aged 50-60 years with urothelial cancer.

The chain's CDR3 is CASGLTGYGYTF. The CDR3 nucleotides read TGTGCCAGCGGCCTGACAGGATATGGCTACACCTTC. The rearrangement joins TRBV28 to TRBJ1-2, with a tentative D call TRBD1 (6 bases). V lost 8 bases to trimming and J lost 5 bases, with 12 bases between them. Germline CDR1 is MDHEN and CDR2 is SYDVKM. The CDR3 extends over 12 amino acids.

The V and J genes are TRBV16 and TRBJ2-1; TRBD2 might be the D (5 bases). The CDR3 length is 14 residues. The germline gives CDR1 KGHSY, CDR2 FQNENV. V lost 3 bases to trimming and J lost 3 bases, with 9 bases between them. CDR3 residues: CASSQGRFYNEQFF. CDR3 coding DNA: TGTGCCAGCAGCCAGGGGAGATTCTACAATGAGCAGTTCTTC.

There are a few counts of this clone. The rearrangement links TRBV28 to TRBJ2-1; 8 positions agree with TRBD2. CDR1 and CDR2 (germline): MDHEN, SYDVKM. The V gene end was trimmed by 8 bases and the J gene end by 5 bases; junction bases not matched to a gene: 8. The CDR3 is 14 amino acids. In DNA form, the CDR3 reads TGTGCCAGCCGGGGGGGGCCGACCCACAATGAGCAGTTCTTC. This sequence encodes CASRGGPTHNEQFF.

The chain has TRBV28 and TRBJ2-3; TRBD1 agrees at 9 bases. V was clipped by 3 bases and J by 5 bases; unmatched bases: 6. This CDR3 has 15 residues. In germline, CDR1 is MDHEN, CDR2 SYDVKM. The CDR3 sequence is CASSLPGQGLDTQYF. In nucleotides, the CDR3 is TGTGCCAGCAGTTTGCCGGGACAGGGATTAGATACGCAGTATTTT. The full variable domain, in which reference TRBV28 and TRBJ2-3 provide the parts outside the CDR3, is DVKVTQSSRYLVKRTGEKVFLECVQDMDHENMFWYRQDPGLGLRLIYFSYDVKMKEKGDIPEGYSVSREKKERFSLILESASTNQTSMYLCASSLPGQGLDTQYFGPGTRLTVL.

The gene calls are TRBV28 and TRBJ2-7; perhaps TRBD1 as D (6 bases). The CDR3 has 14 amino acids. Germline CDR1 reads MDHEN; CDR2 reads SYDVKM. The V gene lost 3 bases and the J gene lost 4 bases, with 13 bases spanning the gap. In nucleotides, the CDR3 is TGTGCCAGCAGTTTTAGTCAGGGGATTTACGAGCAGTACTTC. This encodes CASSFSQGIYEQYF.

The CDR3 here is CASSDWTNTEAFF. In DNA, the CDR3 is TGTGCCAGCAGTGACTGGACTAACACTGAAGCTTTCTTT. The chain is built from TRBV2 and TRBJ1-1; D unresolved. V lost 3 bases, J lost 2 bases, and 7 bases lay in between. From germline, CDR1 is SNHLY and CDR2 FYNNEI. The CDR3 loop spans 13 amino acids. Full variable domain (rest looked up from reference TRBV2 and TRBJ1-1): EPEVTQTPSHQVTQMGQEVILRCVPISNHLYFYWYRQILGQKVEFLVSFYNNEISEKSEIFDDQFSVERPDGSNFTLKIRSTKLEDSAMYFCASSDWTNTEAFFGQGTRLTVV.

This clone appeared a few times. The chain employs TRBV5-4 and TRBJ2-7; D remains unclear. V lost 1 base to trimming and J lost 7 bases, with 18 bases between them. The germline V gene has CDR1 SGHNT and CDR2 YYREEE (reference sequence). The CDR3 contains 15 residues. CDR3 amino acids: CASSLNPTDPEEQYF. Written as DNA, the CDR3 is TGTGCCAGCAGCTTGAACCCGACTGATCCGGAGGAGCAGTACTTC.

The chain couples TRBV10-3 to TRBJ2-7, with D possibly matching TRBD1 (6 bases). CDR1 and CDR2 (germline): ENHRY, SYGVKD. The CDR3 covers 14 residues. The ends were cut back, 6 bases at V and 4 bases at J, with 16 bases in the middle. The CDR3 nucleotides are TGTGCCATCAGAAGAACGGGACACCCTTACGAGCAGTACTTC. Translating it yields CAIRRTGHPYEQYF.

The rearrangement joins TRBV5-1 to TRBJ2-7, with 11 bases fitting TRBD2. Germline V gene data show CDR1 as SGHRS and CDR2 as YFSETQ. The junction had 4 bases not matched to a gene; V was cut back by 2 bases and J by 3 bases. The CDR3 runs to 15 residues. The CDR3, as DNA: TGCGCCAGCAGCTTTACTAGCGGGAGTTTCTACGAGCAGTACTTC. Translation: CASSFTSGSFYEQYF.

CDR3 protein: CASTPGGHTDTQYF. CDR3 DNA sequence: TGCGCCAGCACCCCGGGAGGCCACACAGATACGCAGTATTTT. The chain links TRBV5-1 to TRBJ2-3; 7 bases fit TRBD2. J was trimmed by 2 bases and V by 6 bases; bases with no gene match: 6. This CDR3 is 14 amino acids long. Germline assignment: CDR1 SGHRS and CDR2 YFSETQ.

The chain couples TRBV5-1 to TRBJ2-1; D remains ambiguous. The CDR3 consists of 16 residues. V was trimmed by 5 bases and J by 0 bases, leaving 15 bases between them. The V gene's germline CDR1 is SGHRS and CDR2 YFSETQ. The CDR3 sequence is CASRVSAPSSYNEQFF. CDR3 nucleotide sequence: TGCGCCAGCAGAGTGAGCGCCCCGAGCTCCTACAATGAGCAGTTCTTC.

V usage is TRBV6-4 and J usage is TRBJ2-2; the match to TRBD1 covers 7 bases. The germline CDR1 and CDR2 sequences are MRHNA and SNTAGT. This CDR3 region has 14 residues. Trimming took 5 bases from V and 5 from J; bases not matched to a gene: 5. In DNA form, the CDR3 reads TGTGCCAGCAGTAGGGACAGTGAGACCGGGGAGCTGTTTTTT. This codes for CASSRDSETGELFF.

This clone occurred a few times. The V call is TRBV7-2, the J call TRBJ1-1, with D unclear. Per the germline V gene, CDR1 is SGHTA and CDR2 is FQGNSA. The length of the CDR3 is 14 residues. Between the trimmed V and J ends, which lost 5 bases and 12 bases, there was a span of 22 bases. As DNA, the CDR3 is TGTGCCAGCAGCACACCAGGACTCTCCCGGACGACTTTCTTT. Protein: CASSTPGLSRTTFF.

This chain connects TRBV6-6 to TRBJ1-6, with 9 bases identical to TRBD1. This CDR3 is built from 15 residues. The V and J ends lost 6 bases and 15 bases, in that order; junction bases with no gene match: 15. CDR1 is MNHNY and CDR2 is SVGAGI in the germline V gene (reference sequence). This chain's CDR3 is CASSPTGGRLFLLHF. For the CDR3, the DNA is TGTGCCAGCAGCCCTACAGGGGGCCGCTTGTTCCTCCTCCACTTT.

This clone came up once. This sequence joins TRBV5-1 and TRBJ2-2; TRBD1 agrees at 7 bases. From germline, CDR1 is SGHRS and CDR2 YFSETQ. This CDR3 contains 16 residues. Trimming took 2 bases from V and 0 from J; bases not matched to a gene: 4. The CDR3: CASSFGTATNTGELFF. In DNA, the CDR3 is TGCGCCAGCAGCTTCGGGACAGCGACGAACACCGGGGAGCTGTTTTTT.

The J gene is TRBJ1-6, the V gene TRBV9, with a possible D match to TRBD1 (6 bases). The V gene lost 4 bases and the J gene lost 6 bases, with 20 bases spanning the gap. There are 17 residues in the CDR3. Germline lookup yields CDR1 SGDLS and CDR2 YYNGEE. CDR3: CASSLGGRPASNSPLHF. DNA of the CDR3: TGTGCCAGCAGCTTAGGGGGGCGACCAGCTTCTAATTCACCCCTCCACTTT.

V usage is TRBV6-4 and J usage is TRBJ2-3; 10 nucleotides match TRBD2. Germline assignment: CDR1 MRHNA and CDR2 SNTAGT. The CDR3 runs to 16 residues. V dropped 3 bases and J dropped 3; count of bases not matched to a gene: 6. The CDR3 sequence is CASSELAGVGTDTQYF. CDR3 nucleotide sequence: TGTGCCAGCAGTGAGCTAGCGGGAGTTGGGACAGATACGCAGTATTTT.

The rearrangement uses TRBV30 and TRBJ1-2; D unresolved. Germline CDR1 is GTSNPN and CDR2 is SVGIG (reference sequence). This CDR3 contains 13 residues. Trimming pared 1 base from V and 1 base from J, leaving 7 bases between. In DNA, the CDR3 is TGTGCCTGGAGTGACGGTGTTAACTATGGCTACACCTTC. This translates into CAWSDGVNYGYTF.

V gene TRBV2 combines with J gene TRBJ1-1; a possible D gene is TRBD1 (5 bases). Germline-derived CDR1 and CDR2 are SNHLY and FYNNEI. V was cut by 1 base and J by 4 bases, with 10 bases left in between. The CDR3 is 14 amino acids. The DNA for the CDR3 is TGTGCCAGCAGTGAAGAAGGCGGGGGCACTGAAGCTTTCTTT. Encoded protein: CASSEEGGGTEAFF.

This clone has only one observation. The gene calls are TRBV18 and TRBJ1-1; 8 bases are a match to TRBD1. There are 12 residues in the CDR3. V shed 3 bases, J shed 10 bases, and the junction held 4 bases outside the gene matches. Per germline, CDR1 KGHSH and CDR2 LQKENI. This chain's CDR3 is CASSPAQGGAFF. Written as DNA, the CDR3 is TGTGCCAGCTCACCGGCACAGGGGGGAGCTTTCTTT.

As DNA, the CDR3 is TGTGCCAGCAGCTCCTCGGGGGTCGAGCAGTACTTC. It translates to CASSSSGVEQYF. The chain employs TRBV7-9 and TRBJ2-7; weak D call: TRBD2 (6 bases). This CDR3 region has 12 residues. Trimming cost V 4 bases and J 6 bases, with 10 bases left between them. Germline loops: CDR1 SEHNR, CDR2 FQNEAQ (reference sequence).

V is TRBV6-6 and J is TRBJ2-1; 8 nucleotides agree with TRBD2. The CDR3 contains 15 residues. The V and J ends lost 5 bases and 4 bases, in that order; junction bases with no gene match: 7. Germline V CDR1 and CDR2: MNHNY, SVGAGI (reference sequence). CDR3 sequence reads: CASSNGLARYNEQFF. In nucleotides, the CDR3 is TGTGCCAGCAGTAACGGACTAGCTAGATACAATGAGCAGTTCTTC.

This clone has only a few counts. The V call is TRBV6-1, the J call TRBJ2-7, with 9 bases that match TRBD1. This CDR3 comprises 15 residues. Unmatched junction bases numbered 6, after V lost 3 bases and J lost 3 bases. CDR1 MNHNS and CDR2 SASEGT come from the germline V gene. The CDR3 reads CASSDLGQGHYEQYF. DNA for the CDR3: TGTGCCAGCAGTGATTTGGGACAGGGCCACTACGAGCAGTACTTC.

J is TRBJ1-3 and V is TRBV4-1; D is ambiguous. CDR1 and CDR2 from the germline V gene are MGHRA and YSYEKL. The V and J ends lost 0 bases and 2 bases respectively, with 11 bases between them. The CDR3 has 16 amino acids. CDR3 coding DNA: TGCGCCAGCAGCCAAGATTCAGTGGCAGCTGGAAACACCATATATTTT. Residues: CASSQDSVAAGNTIYF.

J is TRBJ1-2 and V is TRBV5-1, with D uncertain. With 4 bases removed from V and 3 bases from J, the gap between germline ends came to 7 bases. Germline V gene sequence: CDR1 SGHRS, CDR2 YFSETQ. The CDR3 totals 12 residues. The chain's CDR3 is CASSGDYYGYTF. CDR3 coding DNA: TGCGCCAGCAGCGGTGACTACTATGGCTACACCTTC.

The chain combines TRBV7-2 with TRBJ2-2, with TRBD1 matching over 7 bases. CDR3 size: 15 residues. J gave up 0 bases and V 6 bases, and 4 bases lay outside the gene matches. Germline values: CDR1 SGHTA, CDR2 FQGNSA. CDR3 region: CASRPTGANTGELFF. For the CDR3, the DNA is TGTGCCAGCAGGCCTACAGGGGCGAACACCGGGGAGCTGTTTTTT.

This clone turned up a few times. In the same sample, other DNA sequences code for this CDR3. The V and J genes are TRBV7-9 and TRBJ1-6, with TRBD1 matching over 9 bases. Looked up from germline, CDR1 is SEHNR and CDR2 is FQNEAQ (reference sequence). This CDR3 is built from 16 residues. The V and J ends lost 3 bases and 5 bases, in that order; junction bases with no gene match: 5. CDR3 sequence (DNA): TGTGCCAGCAGCTTTTACCGGGACAGGGATAATTCACCCCTCCACTTT. It encodes CASSFYRDRDNSPLHF.

This clone was recorded at least ten times. The rearrangement links TRBV7-8 to TRBJ2-7, with TRBD1 as a possible D gene (5 bases). V shed 5 bases and J shed 3 bases, with 17 bases lying between them. Germline CDR1 and CDR2: SGHVS and FQNEAQ. The CDR3 length is 15 residues. CDR3 in amino acids: CASSHDSYQHYEQYF. CDR3 nucleotide sequence: TGTGCCAGCAGCCATGACAGCTACCAACACTACGAGCAGTACTTC.